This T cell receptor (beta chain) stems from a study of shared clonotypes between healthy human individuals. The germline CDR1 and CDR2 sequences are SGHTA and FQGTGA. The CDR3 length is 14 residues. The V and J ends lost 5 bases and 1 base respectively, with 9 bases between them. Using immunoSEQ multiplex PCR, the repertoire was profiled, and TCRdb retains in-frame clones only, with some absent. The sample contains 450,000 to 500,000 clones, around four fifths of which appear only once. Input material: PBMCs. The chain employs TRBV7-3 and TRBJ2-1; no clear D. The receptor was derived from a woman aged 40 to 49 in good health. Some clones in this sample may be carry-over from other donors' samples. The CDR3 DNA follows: TGTGCCAGCAGCCCCCGGCGGTCCTACAATGAGCAGTTCTTC. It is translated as CASSPRRSYNEQFF.